Reported below is one TCR beta chain. These data belong to a study of cytomegalovirus exposure and HLA in healthy donors. As for the study in general: Assignment to the Caucasian-associated ancestry cluster applied to roughly 80% of the approximately 420 genotyped donors.

This CDR3 contains 13 residues. V lost 6 bases, J lost 6 bases, and 6 bases stayed unmatched. The germline V gene encodes CDR1 MNHNY and CDR2 SVGAGI (reference sequence). It was with 60 Vbeta and 13 Jbeta primers that the PCR ran. TCRdb keeps only in-frame clones here, not all; method: immunoSEQ multiplex PCR. The sample holds under 200,000 clones; over 65% are singletons and the top ten take about 2%. This TCR came from a woman younger than 45 in good health and CMV-seronegative. V gene TRBV6-6 combines with J gene TRBJ1-2; 8 bases match TRBD1. The specimen was PBMCs. The CDR3 region has the DNA TGTGCCAGCAGCACAGGGGGATGGAATGGCTACACCTTC. This sequence encodes CASSTGGWNGYTF.